What follows describes a single TCR beta chain. At one end, the junction sequence differs from germline, possibly due to a read error. This sample was taken from a study of blood T cell repertoires in COVID-19. Under the authors' procedure: Reference gene primers were amplified, and this amplification served to estimate nucleated cell counts. Method: immunoSEQ multiplex PCR; TCRdb's copy keeps in-frame clones and lacks some. That table gives V, J and clone size, and the DNA gave D and trimming. Among approximately 490,000 clones listed, about nine tenths were seen once. Grouping used clinical history reported by participants in a survey and questionnaire. For recovered donors of Cohort 3, there were two negative PCRs, clearance, or symptom resolution. Germline CDR1 KGHSH, CDR2 LQKENI. The CDR3 contains 14 residues.

The TCR was taken from a woman aged 55-70 years who had recovered from COVID-19. The chain joins TRBV18 to TRBJ1-4; 9 bases agree with TRBD1. The specimen was PBMCs or T cells enriched from blood (not recorded which). As DNA, the CDR3 is TGTGCCAGCTCGCCACAGGGGGCTAGGGAAAAACTGTTTTTT. The encoded protein is CASSPQGAREKLFF.